The clone carrying this TCR beta chain appeared a few times. A read error is possible here, since a much larger clone lies one base away. V was pared by 3 bases and J by 9 bases, with 18 bases between. The germline V gene has CDR1 ENHRY and CDR2 SYGVKD. This CDR3 spans 15 amino acids. These data come from a study of blood T cells in healthy people across ages. Combining a sample-barcoded 5' primer with a J-beta primer mix, a second PCR ran for 7 to 11 cycles. Every sample gave at least 3 million paired-end reads containing CDR3. One entry per CDR3 protein results from TCRdb running MiXCR on the 5' RACE reads. The sample contains about 680,000 distinct CDR3 sequences, 45% to 50% of which appear only once. Donors were healthy Caucasian individuals from Russia aged roughly 6 to 95.

The sample comprised blood. This sequence originates from a woman aged 55-75 years in good health. The rearrangement joins TRBV10-3 to TRBJ2-1, with D perhaps assigned TRBD1 or TRBD2 (5 bases each). CDR3 sequence reads: CAISDPRVQVSEQFF. The CDR3 coding sequence is TGTGCCATCAGTGACCCGCGGGTACAGGTTTCTGAGCAGTTCTTC.